What follows are 2 T cell receptor beta chains derived from one specimen sequenced in a study of T cell responses to AZD1222 COVID-19 vaccine. Using immunoSEQ multiplex PCR, the repertoire was profiled, and TCRdb retains in-frame clones only, with some absent. In the table there are 130,000 or so clones, around 87% of which are singletons. The sequencing here drew on peripheral blood, taken on day 0 of AZD1222 vaccination. These TCRs come from an adult in good health.

The rearrangement uses TRBV21-1 and TRBJ2-5; TRBD2 is taken as the D call from the table, unchecked against the DNA. TRBV21-1 is labeled a pseudogene. The CDR3 is made up of 16 amino acids. Here the CDR3 reads CASSRGGLADQETQYF. CDR3 bases: TGTGCCAGCAGCAGGGGGGGACTAGCGGACCAAGAGACCCAGTACTTC.

The chain has TRBV10-3 and TRBJ1-3; D unclear. CDR1 is ENHRY and CDR2 is SYGVKD in the germline V gene. Trimming took off 4 bases at V and 5 bases at J, with 18 bases between the two ends. The CDR3 is 16 amino acids. Written as DNA, the CDR3 is TGTGCCATCAGTGTGAGCGGGCTTCAAGGGAGAAACACCATATATTTT. Translating it yields CAISVSGLQGRNTIYF.